This is a list of T cell receptor beta chains from one sample in a study of regulatory T cells in long-lasting Graves disease. TCRdb ran MiXCR on the multiplex PCR reads and lists one entry per CDR3 protein. The sample has about 500,000 distinct CDR3 sequences, 12% seen once. These same records also appear under a second study, on T cells in Graves' hyperthyroidism and ophthalmopathy.

The sequencing used peripheral blood mononuclear cells (PBMCs), collected at new diagnosis, from a patient treated with antithyroid drugs. The receptors originated from a woman aged 25-40 years with Graves disease. CDR3s include the opening cysteine and the closing phenylalanine or tryptophan. Some rows mark clone size as missing; the rest say once, few, many or name a class of expanded clone.

J gene: TRBJ2-1
clone size: NA
V gene: TRBV7-9
CDR3 protein: CASSLAPGSYNEQFF

J gene: TRBJ2-1
clone size: many
V gene: TRBV27
CDR3 protein: CASADREGDEQFF

J gene: TRBJ2-1
clone size: few
V gene: TRBV5-4
CDR3 protein: CASSAGLAGTGNNEQFF

J gene: TRBJ2-5
clone size: many
V gene: TRBV10-3
CDR3 protein: CAISPTQGQNQETQYF

J gene: TRBJ2-7
clone size: NA
V gene: TRBV11-2
CDR3 protein: CASSRLNYEQYF

J gene: TRBJ2-3
clone size: few
V gene: TRBV10-3
CDR3 protein: CAISKNLVQGAGTDTQYF

J gene: TRBJ2-1
clone size: many
V gene: TRBV20-1
CDR3 protein: CSARWASGSPNEQFF

J gene: TRBJ1-2
clone size: many
V gene: TRBV28
CDR3 protein: CASSAPGGATPNYGYTF

J gene: TRBJ2-1
clone size: many
V gene: TRBV28
CDR3 protein: CASSLIKGSHNEQFF

J gene: TRBJ2-5
clone size: many
V gene: TRBV2
CDR3 protein: CASSASGTRQETQYF

J gene: TRBJ2-4
clone size: NA
V gene: TRBV19
CDR3 protein: CASSHRVNIQYF

J gene: TRBJ1-5
clone size: many
V gene: TRBV27
CDR3 protein: CASSPIQGYNQPQHF

J gene: TRBJ2-7
clone size: many
V gene: TRBV10-3
CDR3 protein: CAASLAGVANEQYF

J gene: TRBJ1-2
clone size: many
V gene: TRBV5-1
CDR3 protein: CASSLAGIRKSYGYTF